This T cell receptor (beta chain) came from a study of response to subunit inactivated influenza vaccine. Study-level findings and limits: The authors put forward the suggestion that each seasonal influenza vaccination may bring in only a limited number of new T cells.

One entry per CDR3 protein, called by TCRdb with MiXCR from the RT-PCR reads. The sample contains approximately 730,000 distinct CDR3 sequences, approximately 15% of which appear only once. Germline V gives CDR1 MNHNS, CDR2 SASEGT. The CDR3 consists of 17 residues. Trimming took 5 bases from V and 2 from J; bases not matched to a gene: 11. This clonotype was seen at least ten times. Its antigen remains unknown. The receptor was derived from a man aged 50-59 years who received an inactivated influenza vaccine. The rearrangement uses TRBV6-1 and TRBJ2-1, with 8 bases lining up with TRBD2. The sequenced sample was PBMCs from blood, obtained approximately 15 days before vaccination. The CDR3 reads CASSPSRAGGPYNEQFF. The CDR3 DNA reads TGTGCCAGCAGTCCTTCAAGGGCGGGAGGCCCCTACAATGAGCAGTTCTTC.